This T cell receptor (beta chain) was sequenced during a study of shared clonotypes between healthy human individuals. For the study at large: There were three CD4 naive, three CD4 memory, two CD8 naive and one CD8 memory plates per donor. Study results and limitations: Some clonotypes were shared by all four sorted-subset donors, while others were not shared. The non-shared ones had lower generation probabilities than the shared ones.

The donors were adults (healthy and HIV-negative) with no recent acute infections or vaccinations. Germline CDR1 is MNHNY and CDR2 is SVGAGI (reference sequence). The J segment lost 4 bases and the V segment lost 4 bases, leaving 7 bases of the junction unmatched. The CDR3 totals 15 residues. Original data processing: For the immunoSEQ data, sequences were junction-only without quality scores, so filtering differed. TCRdb keeps only in-frame clones here, not all; method: immunoSEQ multiplex PCR. D and trimming come from the DNA, and the V and J calls and clone size come from that table. This table has about 990,000 clones, about four fifths appearing once. There are many counts of this clone. Its antigen is unknown.

The sequenced sample was memory CD4+ T cells from PBMCs. Subset meaning: CD45RA-negative fraction. The rearrangement uses TRBV6-6 and TRBJ1-3; 7 bases line up with TRBD1. This clonotype originated in a man between 18 and 29 years old in good health. Some clones in this sample may be carry-over from other donors' samples. The DNA of the CDR3 is TGTGCCAGCAGTTCCCAGGGGGTAGTCGGAAACACCATATATTTT. Residues: CASSSQGVVGNTIYF.